What follows are 8 T cell receptor beta chains derived from one specimen sequenced in a study of T cell responses to AZD1222 COVID-19 vaccine. The data were produced by immunoSEQ multiplex PCR, yet TCRdb's version contains in-frame clones alone and is incomplete. The table shows 120,000 or so clones, with roughly 90% occurring only once. Sequencing was performed on peripheral blood, taken on day 0 of AZD1222 vaccination. The origin of the receptors is an adult in good health.

This chain joins TRBV6-5 and TRBJ2-7; D not certain. CDR1 is MNHEY, CDR2 SVGAGI, per germline. The CDR3 loop spans 13 amino acids. Trimming stripped 2 bases from V and 3 bases from J, with 8 bases between. CDR3 DNA: TGTGCCAGCAGTTACGGGCTGAGCTACGAGCAGTACTTC. Its protein is CASSYGLSYEQYF.

The V gene is TRBV6-2 or TRBV6-3, the J gene TRBJ2-5, with 7 bases that match TRBD2. CDR1 is MNHEY, CDR2 SVGEGT, per germline. CDR3 length: 18 amino acids. V lost 0 bases to trimming and J lost 0 bases; unmatched junction nucleotides: 10. The CDR3 nucleotides read TGTGCCAGCAGTTACTCTGGATACTTGGGAGGGGACCAAGAGACCCAGTACTTC. Translation gives CASSYSGYLGGDQETQYF.

The chain employs TRBV29-1 and TRBJ2-7; 9 nucleotides agree with TRBD2. The V gene's germline CDR1 is SQVTM and CDR2 ANQGSEA. The length of the CDR3 is 17 residues. Germline trimming cut 4 bases from V and 1 base from J; bases unmatched to any gene: 14. DNA of the CDR3: TGCAGCGTTGGAACGGGGTTAGCGGGAGAAGGTTCCTACGAGCAGTACTTC. Translating gives CSVGTGLAGEGSYEQYF.

The chain recombines TRBV12-3 or TRBV12-4 with TRBJ2-3, with D possibly matching TRBD2 (5 bases). The CDR3 spans 13 residues. Trimming took 8 bases from V and 4 from J, leaving 13 bases between them. CDR3 sequence (DNA): TGTGCCAGCCAACTAGGTGAGGCAGATACGCAGTATTTT. This codes for CASQLGEADTQYF.

The chain uses TRBV6-4 and TRBJ2-2; 10 nucleotides align to TRBD2. This CDR3 has 16 residues. Trimming at V came to 5 bases and at J to 1 base, leaving 4 bases not matched to a gene. In germline, CDR1 is MRHNA, CDR2 SNTAGT. The CDR3 bases are TGTGCCAGCAGTCCCTGGACTAGCGGGAACACCGGGGAGCTGTTTTTT. Protein: CASSPWTSGNTGELFF.

J is TRBJ1-5 and V is TRBV6-1; D gene uncertain. Germline V gene data show CDR1 as MNHNS and CDR2 as SASEGT. V lost 3 bases and J 5 bases, leaving 8 bases between the germline ends. This CDR3 region has 13 residues. The CDR3 region is CASSETGYQPQHF. CDR3 DNA: TGTGCCAGCAGTGAGACGGGATATCAGCCCCAGCATTTT.

V and J are TRBV9 and TRBJ2-2; unclear D gene. Per the germline V gene, CDR1 is SGDLS and CDR2 is YYNGEE. V was cut by 1 base and J by 5 bases, with 15 bases left in between. The CDR3 runs 16 residues. The CDR3 loop reads CASSVFQSRATGELFF. The CDR3 nucleotides read TGTGCCAGCAGCGTATTCCAAAGTCGGGCGACCGGGGAGCTGTTTTTT.

CDR3 in DNA: TGTGCCAGCAGTTCTCGGACGGTCCACGAGCAGTACTTC. Its translation: CASSSRTVHEQYF. The V gene is TRBV28, the J gene TRBJ2-7, with unresolved D. Deletions cut 4 bases from V and 5 bases from J, with 12 bases between. This CDR3 contains 13 residues. CDR1 is MDHEN and CDR2 is SYDVKM in the germline V gene.